These 7 T cell receptor beta chains share one sample of origin, sequenced in a study of untreated major depressive disorder. Data came from immunoSEQ multiplex PCR; TCRdb stores just in-frame clones and leaves some out. This sample has approximately 21,000 clones, with 85% to 90% found just once. The sequencing input was CD4+ T cells from PBMCs. The receptors here all came from a woman in her thirties or forties in good health.

The chain is built from TRBV29-1 and TRBJ2-6; TRBD2 is a possible D gene (6 bases). CDR1 SQVTM and CDR2 ANQGSEA come from the germline V gene. The CDR3 runs 17 residues. V lost 2 bases, J lost 2 bases, and 16 bases lay in between. The CDR3 DNA is TGCAGCGTTGAATCGGAGGGTTGGCGCGCTGGGGCCAACGTCCTGACTTTC. Encoded protein: CSVESEGWRAGANVLTF.

V is TRBV14 and J is TRBJ2-7; D ambiguous. V was cut by 4 bases and J by 3 bases, with 7 bases left in between. The CDR3 is 12 amino acids. Germline V gene lookup returns CDR1 SGHDN and CDR2 FVKESK. CDR3 DNA: TGTGCCAGCAGCCTAATAGGCTACGAGCAGTACTTC. Protein product: CASSLIGYEQYF.

This chain links TRBV11-2 with TRBJ1-1; 11 bases agree with TRBD1. The germline V gene has CDR1 SGHAT and CDR2 FQNNGV. This CDR3 is built from 13 residues. V shed 5 bases and J 7 bases; nucleotides not matched to a gene: 3. CDR3: CASSLGQGVEAFF. DNA for the CDR3: TGTGCCAGCAGCCTGGGACAGGGGGTTGAAGCTTTCTTT.

The chain combines TRBV10-3 with TRBJ1-5, with 8 bases aligning to TRBD1. The germline V gene has CDR1 ENHRY and CDR2 SYGVKD. CDR3 length: 13 residues. The V gene end was trimmed by 7 bases and the J gene end by 7 bases; junction bases not matched to a gene: 6. CDR3 amino acids: CAIKGTGSQPQHF. The DNA for the CDR3 is TGTGCCATCAAGGGGACAGGTAGCCAGCCCCAGCATTTT.

This chain connects TRBV2 to TRBJ2-7; no clear D. CDR1 and CDR2 from the germline V gene are SNHLY and FYNNEI. CDR3 length: 14 residues. V was clipped by 4 bases and J by 4 bases, with 14 bases between them. The CDR3 is CASSVEVPYYEQYF. The CDR3 nucleotides are TGTGCCAGCAGTGTTGAGGTCCCGTATTACGAGCAGTACTTC.

A note on this clone: An end of the junction does not agree with germline; a read error may underlie this. The chain has TRBV29-1 and TRBJ1-1, with D perhaps TRBD1 (6 bases). Germline V gives CDR1 SQVTM, CDR2 ANQGSEA. The CDR3 has 13 amino acids. The CDR3 spells CSIEGGQDTEAFF. The CDR3 DNA reads TGCAGCATTGAGGGGGGCCAGGACACTGAAGCTTTCTTT.

This sequence joins TRBV7-9 and TRBJ1-2; TRBD1 matches at 7 bases. Germline assignment: CDR1 SEHNR and CDR2 FQNEAQ (reference sequence). The CDR3 loop spans 12 amino acids. The CDR3 protein is CLCPGTEYGYTF. The CDR3 DNA reads TGTTTATGTCCCGGGACAGAATATGGCTACACCTTC.